What follows describes a single TCR beta chain. What it recognizes is unknown. The record originates from a study of chemoradiotherapy in HPV16-positive cancers. Whole-study context: Functional T-cell assays on two HPV16-positive patients' cells defined candidate HPV-specific clones and common TCR motifs. Notes on the study in general: HPV-responsive T-cell expansion during chemoradiotherapy was linked to improved recurrence-free survival in HPV16-positive patients.

Sequencing used immunoSEQ multiplex PCR; TCRdb keeps in-frame clones, though not all of them. The data show 4,000 to 5,000 clones, 85% to 90% seen once. The specimen was tumor tissue, collected from a patient who underwent chemoradiotherapy. The TCR sequence derives from a human donor with HPV-associated anogenital cancer.

CDR3 sequence: CASSLSNNRGEQFF. In DNA form, the CDR3 reads TGTGCCAGCAGCTTATCCAACAACAGGGGAGAGCAGTTCTTC. The chain is built from TRBV7-9 and TRBJ2-1, with TRBD1 matching 7 bases. This CDR3 is built from 14 residues. V lost 2 bases to trimming and J lost 10 bases; unmatched junction nucleotides: 8. From germline, CDR1 is SEHNR and CDR2 FQNEAQ (reference sequence).